Listed below are T cell receptor beta chains from one sample, sequenced in a study of blood T cell repertoires in COVID-19. Clones were sequenced by immunoSEQ multiplex PCR, and TCRdb holds only the in-frame ones, with some missing. The table records tens of thousands of clones, approximately 78% of them present only once. Sequencing input: peripheral blood. The origin of the receptors is a woman of 80 years or more with acute or convalescent COVID-19. Both conserved end residues are part of each CDR3. Fields, in order: V gene, D gene, J gene, clone size, CDR3 protein, CDR3 DNA. D genes are given only for firm matches. The size entry is marked missing in some rows and otherwise reads once, few, many or a size class.

>TRBV24-1|.|TRBJ2-7|.
CATSQGSYEQYF
TGTGCCACCAGTCAGGGTTCCTACGAGCAGTACTTC
>TRBV5-4|TRBD1|TRBJ1-2|.
CASRQTGGFDYGYTF
TGTGCCAGCAGACAAACAGGGGGGTTCGACTATGGCTACACCTTC
>TRBV5-4|.|TRBJ1-2|.
CASSSPGANYYGYTF
TGTGCCAGCAGCTCCCCAGGGGCCAATTACTATGGCTACACCTTC
>TRBV7-2|TRBD1|TRBJ1-1|.
CASSPRTGPNTEAFF
TGTGCCAGCAGCCCCAGGACAGGGCCGAACACTGAAGCTTTCTTT
>TRBV6-5|.|TRBJ1-1|once
CASSYGGWPNTEAFF
TGTGCCAGCAGTTACGGAGGGTGGCCGAACACTGAAGCTTTCTTT
>TRBV18|TRBD2|TRBJ2-1|once
CASFYPTSGGDNEQFF
TGTGCCAGCTTCTACCCGACTAGCGGGGGGGACAATGAGCAGTTCTTC
>TRBV19|TRBD1|TRBJ1-1|.
CASSMGMTGGYGTEAFF
TGTGCCAGTAGTATGGGGATGACAGGGGGCTATGGTACTGAAGCTTTCTTT
>TRBV20-1|.|TRBJ1-5|.
CSAGARNQPQHF
TGCAGTGCTGGTGCTAGGAATCAGCCCCAGCATTTT
>TRBV29-1|.|TRBJ2-7|.
CSVVLRVNEQYF
TGCAGCGTTGTCCTCAGGGTAAACGAGCAGTACTTC
>TRBV28|.|TRBJ1-1|.
CASSFSSQGSLNTEAFF
TGTGCCAGCAGTTTTTCGTCTCAGGGCAGCCTGAACACTGAAGCTTTCTTT
>TRBV11-2|TRBD2|TRBJ2-1|.
CASSLDLAGNTYNEQFF
TGTGCCAGCAGCTTAGATTTAGCGGGGAATACCTACAATGAGCAGTTCTTC
>TRBV6-5|TRBD1|TRBJ1-2|.
CASSYSRTGGNGYTF
TGTGCCAGCAGTTACTCCAGGACAGGGGGCAACGGCTACACCTTC
>TRBV18|.|TRBJ2-7|.
CASSPPGSYEQYF
TGTGCCAGCTCACCACCGGGGAGCTACGAGCAGTACTTC
>TRBV10-3|TRBD1|TRBJ1-2|.
CAISQTTGAGYTF
TGTGCCATCAGCCAGACGACAGGGGCCGGCTACACCTTC
>TRBV6-5|.|TRBJ1-2|.
CASSWGERDYGYTF
TGTGCCAGCAGTTGGGGGGAGAGGGACTATGGCTACACCTTC
>TRBV3-1/TRBV3-2|TRBD2|TRBJ2-2|.
CASSLGLETGELFF
TGTGCCAGCAGCCTAGGACTAGAGACCGGGGAGCTGTTTTTT